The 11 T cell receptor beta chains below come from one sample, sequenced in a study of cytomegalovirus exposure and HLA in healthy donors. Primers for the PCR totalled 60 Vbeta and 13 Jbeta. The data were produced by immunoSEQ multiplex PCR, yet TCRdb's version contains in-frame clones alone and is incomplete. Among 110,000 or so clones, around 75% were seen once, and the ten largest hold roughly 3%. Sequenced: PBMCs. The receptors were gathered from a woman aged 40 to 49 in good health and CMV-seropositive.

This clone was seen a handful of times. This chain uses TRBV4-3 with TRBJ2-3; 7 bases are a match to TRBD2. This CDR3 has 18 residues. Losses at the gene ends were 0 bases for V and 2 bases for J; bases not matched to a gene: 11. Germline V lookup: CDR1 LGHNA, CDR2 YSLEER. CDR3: CASSQDTAVAGPTDTQYF. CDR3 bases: TGCGCCAGCAGCCAAGATACGGCGGTAGCGGGTCCCACAGATACGCAGTATTTT.

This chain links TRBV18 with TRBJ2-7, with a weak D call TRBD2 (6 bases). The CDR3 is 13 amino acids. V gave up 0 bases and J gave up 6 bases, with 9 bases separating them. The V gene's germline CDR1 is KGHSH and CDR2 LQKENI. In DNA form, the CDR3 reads TGTGCCAGCTCACCACCAGGAGGGGCCGAGCAGTACTTC. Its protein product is CASSPPGGAEQYF.

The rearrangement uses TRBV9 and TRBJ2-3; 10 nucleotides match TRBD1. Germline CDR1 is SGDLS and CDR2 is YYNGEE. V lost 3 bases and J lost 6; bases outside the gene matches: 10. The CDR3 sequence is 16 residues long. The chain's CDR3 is CASSARQGALSDTQYF. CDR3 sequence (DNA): TGTGCCAGCAGCGCCCGACAGGGGGCCCTATCGGATACGCAGTATTTT.

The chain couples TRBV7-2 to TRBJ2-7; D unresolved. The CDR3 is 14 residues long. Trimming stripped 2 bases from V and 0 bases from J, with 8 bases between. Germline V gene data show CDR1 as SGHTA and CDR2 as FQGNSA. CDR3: CASSLSRSSYEQYF. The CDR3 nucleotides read TGTGCCAGCAGCTTATCGAGAAGCTCCTACGAGCAGTACTTC.

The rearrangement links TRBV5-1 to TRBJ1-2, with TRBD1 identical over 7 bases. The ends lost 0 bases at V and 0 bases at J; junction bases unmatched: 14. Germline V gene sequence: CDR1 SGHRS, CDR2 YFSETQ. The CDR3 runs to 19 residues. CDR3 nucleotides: TGCGCCAGCAGCTTGGTTCCTGACAGGGTCGTGACAGCTAACTATGGCTACACCTTC. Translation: CASSLVPDRVVTANYGYTF. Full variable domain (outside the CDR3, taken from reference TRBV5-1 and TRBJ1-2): KAGVTQTPRYLIKTRGQQVTLSCSPISGHRSVSWYQQTPGQGLQFLFEYFSETQRNKGNFPGRFSGRQFSNSRSEMNVSTLELGDSALYLCASSLVPDRVVTANYGYTFGSGTRLTVV.

The DNA of the CDR3 is TGTGCCAGCACCCCCCGTGGCCGCGGGGACACCGGGGAGCTGTTTTTT. It translates to CASTPRGRGDTGELFF. This chain uses TRBV25-1 with TRBJ2-2; perhaps TRBD2 as D (6 bases). V was shortened by 7 bases and J by 3 bases, with 18 bases between the two germline ends. The CDR3 extends over 16 amino acids. Germline-derived CDR1 and CDR2 are MGHDK and SYGVNS.

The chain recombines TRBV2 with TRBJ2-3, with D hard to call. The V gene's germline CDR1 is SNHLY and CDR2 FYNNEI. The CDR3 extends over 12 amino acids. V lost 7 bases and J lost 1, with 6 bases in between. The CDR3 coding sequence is TGTGCCAGCACCCTTGGCACAGATACGCAGTATTTT. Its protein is CASTLGTDTQYF.

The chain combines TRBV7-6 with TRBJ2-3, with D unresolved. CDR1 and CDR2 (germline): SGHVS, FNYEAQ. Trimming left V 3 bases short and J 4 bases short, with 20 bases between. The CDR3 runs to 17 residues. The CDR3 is CASSLRSTSRYPDTQYF. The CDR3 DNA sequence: TGTGCCAGCAGCTTGCGGTCGACCTCTCGGTACCCAGATACGCAGTATTTT.

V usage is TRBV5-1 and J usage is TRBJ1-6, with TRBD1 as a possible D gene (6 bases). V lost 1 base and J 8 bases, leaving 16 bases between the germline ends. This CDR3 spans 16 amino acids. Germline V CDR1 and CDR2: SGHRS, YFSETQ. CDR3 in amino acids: CASSLTAGETYSPLHF. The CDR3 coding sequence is TGCGCCAGCAGCTTGACGGCAGGGGAGACCTATTCACCCCTCCACTTT.

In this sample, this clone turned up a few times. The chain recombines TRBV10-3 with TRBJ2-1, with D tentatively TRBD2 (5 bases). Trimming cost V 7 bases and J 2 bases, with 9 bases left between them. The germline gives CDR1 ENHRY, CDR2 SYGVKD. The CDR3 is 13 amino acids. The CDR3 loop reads CAIMAGTYNEQFF. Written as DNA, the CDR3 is TGTGCCATCATGGCGGGCACCTACAATGAGCAGTTCTTC.

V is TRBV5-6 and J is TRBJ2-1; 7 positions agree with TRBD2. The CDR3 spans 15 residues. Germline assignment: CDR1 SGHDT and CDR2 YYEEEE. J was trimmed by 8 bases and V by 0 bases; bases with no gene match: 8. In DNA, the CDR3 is TGTGCCAGCAGCTTGGCCGGGGGAGGGTGGCATGAGCAGTTCTTC. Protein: CASSLAGGGWHEQFF.